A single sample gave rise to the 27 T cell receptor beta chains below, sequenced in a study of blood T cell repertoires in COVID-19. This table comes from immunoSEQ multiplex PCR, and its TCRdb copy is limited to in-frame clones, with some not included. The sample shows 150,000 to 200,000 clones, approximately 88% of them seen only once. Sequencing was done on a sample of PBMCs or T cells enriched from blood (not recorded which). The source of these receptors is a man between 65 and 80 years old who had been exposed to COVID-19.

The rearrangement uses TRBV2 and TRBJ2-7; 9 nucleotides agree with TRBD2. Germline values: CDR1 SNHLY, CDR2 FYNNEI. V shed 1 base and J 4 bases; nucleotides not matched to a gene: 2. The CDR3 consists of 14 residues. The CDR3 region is CASSEGRGGYEQYF. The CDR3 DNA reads TGTGCCAGCAGTGAAGGGCGGGGGGGATACGAGCAGTACTTC.

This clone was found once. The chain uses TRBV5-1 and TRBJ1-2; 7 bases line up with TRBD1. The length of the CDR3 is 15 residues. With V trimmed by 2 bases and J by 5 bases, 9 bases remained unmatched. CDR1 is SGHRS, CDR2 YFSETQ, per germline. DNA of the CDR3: TGCGCCAGCAGCTTATCGACAGGGCCTACGTATGGCTACACCTTC. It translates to CASSLSTGPTYGYTF. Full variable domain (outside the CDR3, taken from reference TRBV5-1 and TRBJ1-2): KAGVTQTPRYLIKTRGQQVTLSCSPISGHRSVSWYQQTPGQGLQFLFEYFSETQRNKGNFPGRFSGRQFSNSRSEMNVSTLELGDSALYLCASSLSTGPTYGYTFGSGTRLTVV.

The CDR3 sequence is CASSLTGGASIQYF. CDR3 DNA: TGTGCCAGCAGCTTGACGGGAGGGGCTAGCATTCAGTACTTC. The gene calls are TRBV11-3 and TRBJ2-4; 8 bases line up with TRBD2. The V segment lost 3 bases and the J segment 9 bases; nucleotides outside the gene matches: 7. Per germline, CDR1 SGHNT and CDR2 YENEEA. The CDR3 has 14 amino acids. The variable domain in full, completed from reference TRBV11-3 and TRBJ2-4, reads EAGVVQSPRYKIIEKKQPVAFWCNPISGHNTLYWYLQNLGQGPELLIRYENEEAVDDSQLPKDRFSAERLKGVDSTLKIQPAELGDSAVYLCASSLTGGASIQYFGAGTRLSVL.

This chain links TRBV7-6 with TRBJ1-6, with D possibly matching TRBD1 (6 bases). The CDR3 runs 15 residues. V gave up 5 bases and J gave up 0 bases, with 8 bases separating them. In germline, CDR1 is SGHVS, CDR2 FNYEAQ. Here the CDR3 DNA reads TGTGCCAGCAGCCAAGGGGGCTCCTATAATTCACCCCTCCACTTT. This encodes CASSQGGSYNSPLHF.

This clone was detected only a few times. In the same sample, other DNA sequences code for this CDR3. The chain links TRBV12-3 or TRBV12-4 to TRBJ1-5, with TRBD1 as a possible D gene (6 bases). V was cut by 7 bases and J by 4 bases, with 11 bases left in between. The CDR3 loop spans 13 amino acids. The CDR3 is CASTLQGNQPQHF. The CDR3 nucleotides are TGTGCCAGCACCTTACAGGGTAATCAGCCCCAGCATTTT.

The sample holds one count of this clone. Written as DNA, the CDR3 is TGTGCCAGCAGCCCGGAACTTACGGGGAGGGACACTGAAGCTTTCTTT. Translated, it gives CASSPELTGRDTEAFF. This chain joins TRBV5-4 and TRBJ1-1; D is undetermined. CDR1 and CDR2 (germline): SGHNT, YYREEE (reference sequence). V was cut by 4 bases and J by 3 bases, with 19 bases left in between. The CDR3 loop spans 16 amino acids.

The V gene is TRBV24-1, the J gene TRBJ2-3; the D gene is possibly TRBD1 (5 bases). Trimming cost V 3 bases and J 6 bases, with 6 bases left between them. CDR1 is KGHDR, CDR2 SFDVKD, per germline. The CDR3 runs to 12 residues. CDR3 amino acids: CATSDPGDTQYF. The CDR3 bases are TGTGCCACCAGTGATCCAGGGGATACGCAGTATTTT.

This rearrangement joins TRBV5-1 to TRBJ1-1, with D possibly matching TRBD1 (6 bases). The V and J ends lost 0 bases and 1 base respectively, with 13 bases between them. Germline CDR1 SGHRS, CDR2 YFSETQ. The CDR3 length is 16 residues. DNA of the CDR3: TGCGCCAGCAGCTTGGACAGGGAGTTATCGAACACTGAAGCTTTCTTT. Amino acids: CASSLDRELSNTEAFF.

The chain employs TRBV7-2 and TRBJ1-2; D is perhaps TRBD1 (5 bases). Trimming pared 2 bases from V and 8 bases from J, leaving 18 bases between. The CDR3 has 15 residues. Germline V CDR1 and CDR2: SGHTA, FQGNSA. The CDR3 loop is CASSLYRGSREGYTF. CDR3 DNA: TGTGCCAGCAGCTTATATCGGGGCTCCCGGGAGGGCTACACCTTC. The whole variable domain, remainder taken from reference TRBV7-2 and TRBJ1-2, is GAGVSQSPSNKVTEKGKDVELRCDPISGHTALYWYRQSLGQGLEFLIYFQGNSAPDKSGLPSDRFSAERTGGSVSTLTIQRTQQEDSAVYLCASSLYRGSREGYTFGSGTRLTVV.

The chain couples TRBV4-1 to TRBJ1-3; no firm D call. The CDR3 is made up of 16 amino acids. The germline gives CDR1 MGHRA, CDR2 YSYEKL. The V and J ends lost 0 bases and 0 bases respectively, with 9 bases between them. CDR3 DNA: TGCGCCAGCAGCCAAGAAGCCGGTTTCTCTGGAAACACCATATATTTT. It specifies CASSQEAGFSGNTIYF.

The CDR3 bases are TGTGCCAGCAGCGTAGATCAAGGGAGCTCCTACGAGCAGTACTTC. Amino acid sequence: CASSVDQGSSYEQYF. This chain uses TRBV9 with TRBJ2-7, with TRBD2 as a possible D gene (5 bases). CDR3 length: 15 residues. The ends were cut back, 0 bases at V and 0 bases at J, with 10 bases in the middle. The V gene's germline CDR1 is SGDLS and CDR2 YYNGEE.

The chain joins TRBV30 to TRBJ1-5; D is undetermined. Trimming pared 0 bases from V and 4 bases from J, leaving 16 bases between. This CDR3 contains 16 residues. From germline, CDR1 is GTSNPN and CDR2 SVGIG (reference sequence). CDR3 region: CAWSVGWQILNQPQHF. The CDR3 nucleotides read TGTGCCTGGAGTGTTGGGTGGCAAATACTAAATCAGCCCCAGCATTTT.

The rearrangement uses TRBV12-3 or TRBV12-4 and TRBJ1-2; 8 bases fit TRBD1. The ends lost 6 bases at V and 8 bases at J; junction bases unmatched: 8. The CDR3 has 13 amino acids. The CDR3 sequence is CASSPSGGGGYTF. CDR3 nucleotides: TGTGCCAGCAGCCCCTCAGGGGGCGGGGGCTACACCTTC.

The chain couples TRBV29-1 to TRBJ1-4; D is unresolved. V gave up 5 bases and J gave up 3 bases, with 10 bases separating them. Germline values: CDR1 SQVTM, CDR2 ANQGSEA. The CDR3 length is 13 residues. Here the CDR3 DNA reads TGCAGCGTTAGCGGCGGACCTAATGAAAAACTGTTTTTT. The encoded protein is CSVSGGPNEKLFF.

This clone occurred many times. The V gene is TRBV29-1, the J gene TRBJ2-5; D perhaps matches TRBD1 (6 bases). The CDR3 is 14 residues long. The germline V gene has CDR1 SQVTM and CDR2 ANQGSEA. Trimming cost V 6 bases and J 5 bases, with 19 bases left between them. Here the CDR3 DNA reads TGCAGCGTCGGAAGAAGGGGGATCGGGGAGACCCAGTACTTC. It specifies CSVGRRGIGETQYF.

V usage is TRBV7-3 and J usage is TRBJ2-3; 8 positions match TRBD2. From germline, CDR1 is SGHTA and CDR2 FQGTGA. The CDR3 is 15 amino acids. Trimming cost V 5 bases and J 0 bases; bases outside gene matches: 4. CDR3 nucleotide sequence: TGTGCCAGCAGCCTTGGACTAGCTAGCACAGATACGCAGTATTTT. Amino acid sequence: CASSLGLASTDTQYF.

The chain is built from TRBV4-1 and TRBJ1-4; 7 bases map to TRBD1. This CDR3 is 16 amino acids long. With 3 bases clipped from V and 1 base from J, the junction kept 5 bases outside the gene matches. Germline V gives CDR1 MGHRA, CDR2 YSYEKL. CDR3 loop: CASSQVQGGTNEKLFF. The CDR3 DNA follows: TGCGCCAGCAGCCAGGTCCAGGGGGGAACTAATGAAAAACTGTTTTTT.

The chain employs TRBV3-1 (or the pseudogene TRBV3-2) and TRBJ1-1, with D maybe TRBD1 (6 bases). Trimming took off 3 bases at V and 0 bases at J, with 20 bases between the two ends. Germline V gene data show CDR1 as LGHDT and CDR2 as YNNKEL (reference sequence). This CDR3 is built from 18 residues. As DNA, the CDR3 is TGTGCCAGCAGCCAGCAGGGGCAGGTGGGGGGGTTGAACACTGAAGCTTTCTTT. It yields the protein CASSQQGQVGGLNTEAFF.

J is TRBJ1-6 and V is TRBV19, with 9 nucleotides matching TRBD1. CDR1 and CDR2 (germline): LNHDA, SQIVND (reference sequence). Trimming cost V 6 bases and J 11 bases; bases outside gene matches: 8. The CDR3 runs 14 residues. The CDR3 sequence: CASSQQGANAPLHF. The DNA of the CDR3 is TGTGCCAGTAGCCAACAGGGGGCTAACGCACCCCTCCACTTT.

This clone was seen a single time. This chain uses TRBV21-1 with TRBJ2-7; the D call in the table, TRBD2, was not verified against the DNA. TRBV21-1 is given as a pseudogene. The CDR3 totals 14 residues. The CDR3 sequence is CASRIGGALYEQYF. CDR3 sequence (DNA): TGTGCCAGCAGAATCGGAGGGGCCCTCTACGAGCAGTACTTC.

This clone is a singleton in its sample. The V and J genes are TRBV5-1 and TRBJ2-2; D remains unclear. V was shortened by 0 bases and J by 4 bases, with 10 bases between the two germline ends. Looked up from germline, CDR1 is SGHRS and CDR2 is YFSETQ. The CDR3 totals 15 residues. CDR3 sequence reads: CASSLEDSVTGELFF. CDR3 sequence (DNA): TGCGCCAGCAGCTTGGAAGATAGTGTCACCGGGGAGCTGTTTTTT. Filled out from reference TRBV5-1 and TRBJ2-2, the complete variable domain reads KAGVTQTPRYLIKTRGQQVTLSCSPISGHRSVSWYQQTPGQGLQFLFEYFSETQRNKGNFPGRFSGRQFSNSRSEMNVSTLELGDSALYLCASSLEDSVTGELFFGEGSRLTVL.

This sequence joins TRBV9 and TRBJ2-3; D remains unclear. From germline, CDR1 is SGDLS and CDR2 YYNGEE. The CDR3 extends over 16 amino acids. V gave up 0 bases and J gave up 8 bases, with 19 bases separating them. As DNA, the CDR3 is TGTGCCAGCAGCGTAGGAGGTCCCCGCCATACGGGTACGCAGTATTTT. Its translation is CASSVGGPRHTGTQYF.

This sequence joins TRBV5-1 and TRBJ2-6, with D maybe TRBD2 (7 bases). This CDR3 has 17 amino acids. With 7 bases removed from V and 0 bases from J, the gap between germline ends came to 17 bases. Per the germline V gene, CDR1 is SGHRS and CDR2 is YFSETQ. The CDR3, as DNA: TGCGCCAGCTCGGGGGGCGCAGGGGACTCTGGGGCCAACGTCCTGACTTTC. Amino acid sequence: CASSGGAGDSGANVLTF.

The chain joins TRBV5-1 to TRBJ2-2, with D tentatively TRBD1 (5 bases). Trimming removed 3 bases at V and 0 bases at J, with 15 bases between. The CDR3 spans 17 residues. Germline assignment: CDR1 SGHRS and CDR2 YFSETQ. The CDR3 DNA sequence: TGCGCCAGCAGCTCGAGATACGACAGCGCGAACACCGGGGAGCTGTTTTTT. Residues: CASSSRYDSANTGELFF. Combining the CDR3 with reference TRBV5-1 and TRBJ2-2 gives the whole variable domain KAGVTQTPRYLIKTRGQQVTLSCSPISGHRSVSWYQQTPGQGLQFLFEYFSETQRNKGNFPGRFSGRQFSNSRSEMNVSTLELGDSALYLCASSSRYDSANTGELFFGEGSRLTVL.

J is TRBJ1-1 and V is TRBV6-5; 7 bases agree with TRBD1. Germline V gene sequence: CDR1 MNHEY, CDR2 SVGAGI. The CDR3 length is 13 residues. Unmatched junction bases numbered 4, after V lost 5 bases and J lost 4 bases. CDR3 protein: CASSTTGFTEAFF. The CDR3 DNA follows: TGTGCCAGCAGTACGACAGGGTTCACTGAAGCTTTCTTT.

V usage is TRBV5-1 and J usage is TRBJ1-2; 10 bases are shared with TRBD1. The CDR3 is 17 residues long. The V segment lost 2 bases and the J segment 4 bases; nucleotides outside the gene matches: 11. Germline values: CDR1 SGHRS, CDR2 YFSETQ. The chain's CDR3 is CASSLKRDRGPFYGYTF. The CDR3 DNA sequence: TGCGCCAGCAGCTTAAAGAGAGACAGGGGGCCCTTCTATGGCTACACCTTC.

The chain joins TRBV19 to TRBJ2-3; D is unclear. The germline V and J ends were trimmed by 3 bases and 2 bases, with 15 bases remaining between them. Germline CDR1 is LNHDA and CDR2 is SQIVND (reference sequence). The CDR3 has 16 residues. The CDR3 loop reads CASSIGSLKFTDTQYF. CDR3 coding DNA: TGTGCCAGTAGTATCGGGTCTCTTAAATTCACAGATACGCAGTATTTT.